One sample yielded the 25 T cell receptor beta chains listed below, sequenced in a study of blood T cell repertoires in COVID-19. Produced via immunoSEQ multiplex PCR; TCRdb's table is partial and in-frame only. The sample contains 15,000 to 20,000 clones, approximately 83% of which appear only once. Input material: peripheral blood. All receptors derive from a human donor in a cohort sampled during active COVID-19.

The chain recombines TRBV6-1 with TRBJ2-1, with D maybe TRBD2 (5 bases). V shed 0 bases and J shed 2 bases, with 8 bases lying between them. CDR3 length: 15 amino acids. Germline V CDR1 and CDR2: MNHNS, SASEGT. The CDR3 nucleotides are TGTGCCAGCAGTGAAGCGGGAGTCACCTACAATGAGCAGTTCTTC. Encoded protein: CASSEAGVTYNEQFF.

This clone was counted a few times. The CDR3 loop is CTSSQDTAGEGSPLHF. DNA of the CDR3: TGCACCAGCAGCCAAGATACGGCAGGGGAAGGTTCACCCCTCCACTTT. V gene TRBV1 combines with J gene TRBJ1-6; the listed D gene, TRBD1, was not tested against the DNA. TRBV1 is a recognized pseudogene. The CDR3 is 16 amino acids.

J is TRBJ2-3 and V is TRBV6-2 or TRBV6-3, with 9 bases that match TRBD2. The V segment lost 5 bases and the J segment 4 bases; nucleotides outside the gene matches: 4. This CDR3 is built from 14 residues. Germline lookup yields CDR1 MNHEY and CDR2 SVGEGT. The CDR3 is CASSRTSEADTQYF. The CDR3 region has the DNA TGTGCCAGCAGTCGGACTAGCGAGGCAGATACGCAGTATTTT.

V is TRBV5-4 and J is TRBJ2-3, with D tentatively TRBD2 (5 bases). Germline assignment: CDR1 SGHNT and CDR2 YYREEE (reference sequence). There are 14 residues in the CDR3. V shed 3 bases and J shed 3 bases, with 11 bases lying between them. The CDR3 spells CASSSRVGTDTQYF. As DNA, the CDR3 is TGTGCCAGCAGCTCGCGGGTGGGGACAGATACGCAGTATTTT. Drawing the rest from reference TRBV5-4 and TRBJ2-3, the complete variable domain is ETGVTQSPTHLIKTRGQQVTLRCSSQSGHNTVSWYQQALGQGPQFIFQYYREEENGRGNFPPRFSGLQFPNYSSELNVNALELDDSALYLCASSSRVGTDTQYFGPGTRLTVL.

The chain joins TRBV28 to TRBJ2-7; TRBD1 might be the D (6 bases). The germline V gene has CDR1 MDHEN and CDR2 SYDVKM. This CDR3 is 15 amino acids long. V shed 2 bases and J shed 6 bases, with 17 bases lying between them. CDR3: CASSLGEGGVSEQYF. For the CDR3, the DNA is TGTGCCAGCAGTTTAGGGGAAGGGGGAGTGAGCGAGCAGTACTTC.

V usage is TRBV7-2 and J usage is TRBJ2-4; 8 positions match TRBD2. Germline CDR1 reads SGHTA; CDR2 reads FQGNSA. The CDR3 loop spans 14 amino acids. With V trimmed by 2 bases and J by 6 bases, 3 bases remained unmatched. The CDR3, as DNA: TGTGCCAGCAGCTTACGACTAGCGTTAAACATTCAGTACTTC. Translated, it gives CASSLRLALNIQYF.

The chain employs TRBV19 and TRBJ2-4, with D possibly being TRBD1 (5 bases). The CDR3 consists of 12 residues. Germline V gives CDR1 LNHDA, CDR2 SQIVND (reference sequence). V was shortened by 5 bases and J by 3 bases, with 5 bases between the two germline ends. CDR3 in DNA: TGTGCCAGTAGTCAGGGCAAAAACATTCAGTACTTC. Its translation: CASSQGKNIQYF.

V is TRBV28 and J is TRBJ2-5; 12 bases agree with TRBD1. CDR3 length equals 20 residues. Germline loops: CDR1 MDHEN, CDR2 SYDVKM. With 6 bases clipped from V and 1 base from J, the junction kept 18 bases outside the gene matches. The CDR3 nucleotides read TGTGCCAGCAGCGTCCGGGACAGGGGGCTGCTAGCGGAACCCCAAGAGACCCAGTACTTC. This translates into CASSVRDRGLLAEPQETQYF.

The chain joins TRBV18 to TRBJ1-5; 10 positions match TRBD1. The CDR3 has 14 residues. Germline lookup yields CDR1 KGHSH and CDR2 LQKENI. V shed 3 bases and J 6 bases; nucleotides not matched to a gene: 2. In DNA, the CDR3 is TGTGCCAGCTCACCGGGACAGGGGAGTCAGCCCCAGCATTTT. This translates into CASSPGQGSQPQHF.

The rearrangement joins TRBV6-5 to TRBJ2-1; D remains unclear. Germline values: CDR1 MNHEY, CDR2 SVGAGI. The CDR3 loop spans 15 amino acids. Deletions cut 4 bases from V and 7 bases from J, with 17 bases between. This CDR3 reads CASSSPGPGSNEQFF. CDR3 DNA sequence: TGTGCCAGCAGTTCCCCTGGCCCCGGGTCGAATGAGCAGTTCTTC.

This chain uses TRBV6-5 with TRBJ2-7; unclear D gene. The CDR3 spans 15 residues. Trimming removed 6 bases from V and 6 bases from J, with 21 bases in between. CDR1 is MNHEY and CDR2 is SVGAGI in the germline V gene. The CDR3 DNA sequence: TGTGCCAGCAGGCCCTTGATGAACGCCCCCGGCGAGCAGTACTTC. Translated: CASRPLMNAPGEQYF.

The chain couples TRBV10-2 to TRBJ2-2; D not resolved. CDR1 and CDR2 from the germline V gene are WSHSY and SAAADI. V lost 6 bases to trimming and J lost 5 bases, with 10 bases between them. This CDR3 comprises 13 residues. Here the CDR3 DNA reads TGCGCCAGCAGCGCTACTGAAACCGGGGAGCTGTTTTTT. This codes for CASSATETGELFF.

This clone was observed a few times. V and J are TRBV11-2 and TRBJ1-1; D is uncertain. CDR1 and CDR2 from the germline V gene are SGHAT and FQNNGV. Between the trimmed V and J ends, which lost 6 bases and 0 bases, there was a span of 17 bases. The CDR3 spans 16 residues. The CDR3 here is CASRFSLGELNTEAFF. The CDR3 coding sequence is TGTGCCAGCAGGTTCAGTTTGGGAGAACTGAACACTGAAGCTTTCTTT. The full variable domain, rest sourced from reference TRBV11-2 and TRBJ1-1, is EAGVAQSPRYKIIEKRQSVAFWCNPISGHATLYWYQQILGQGPKLLIQFQNNGVVDDSQLPKDRFSAERLKGVDSTLKIQPAKLEDSAVYLCASRFSLGELNTEAFFGQGTRLTVV.

The chain is built from TRBV7-7 and TRBJ2-3, with 7 bases fitting TRBD2. Per germline, CDR1 SSHAT and CDR2 FNYEAQ (reference sequence). CDR3 size: 15 residues. V trimming: 5 bases; J trimming: 1 base; junction bases outside the gene matches: 6. CDR3 sequence (DNA): TGTGCCAGCAGCAGCCTAGCGGAGGGCACAGATACGCAGTATTTT. It codes for CASSSLAEGTDTQYF.

V and J are TRBV21-1 and TRBJ2-5; the table's D call of TRBD2 was not tested on the DNA. TRBV21-1 is assigned pseudogene status. The CDR3 is 10 amino acids. The CDR3 nucleotides read TGTGCCAGTCTAGCGGAGACCCAGTACTTC. This encodes CASLAETQYF.

J is TRBJ1-1 and V is TRBV6-2 or TRBV6-3; D is perhaps TRBD1 (6 bases). Deletions cut 3 bases from V and 5 bases from J, with 16 bases between. In germline, CDR1 is MNHEY, CDR2 SVGEGT. There are 15 residues in the CDR3. The CDR3 DNA reads TGTGCCAGCAGTTATGGACAGAGCTGGGGTACTGAAGCTTTCTTT. As protein: CASSYGQSWGTEAFF.

The J gene is TRBJ2-1, the V gene TRBV2, with 8 bases matching TRBD2. Germline CDR1 SNHLY, CDR2 FYNNEI. The CDR3 loop spans 15 amino acids. Trimming at V came to 7 bases and at J to 2 bases, leaving 7 bases not matched to a gene. The CDR3 loop is CASNGREGPYNEQFF. In DNA, the CDR3 is TGTGCCAGCAACGGGAGGGAGGGGCCCTACAATGAGCAGTTCTTC.

The chain couples TRBV19 to TRBJ2-1, with 7 bases identical to TRBD2. Trimming removed 6 bases from V and 8 bases from J; junction bases left unmatched: 13. Germline CDR1 LNHDA, CDR2 SQIVND (reference sequence). This CDR3 contains 15 residues. As DNA, the CDR3 is TGTGCCAGTAGGCCTAGCGGAAGGGGTGGGGATGAGCAGTTCTTC. Its protein is CASRPSGRGGDEQFF.

The chain couples TRBV24-1 to TRBJ2-5, with a tentative D call TRBD1 (6 bases). CDR3 size: 16 residues. V was trimmed by 2 bases and J by 7 bases, leaving 19 bases between them. Germline V gene lookup returns CDR1 KGHDR and CDR2 SFDVKD. The CDR3 DNA reads TGTGCCACCAGTGATTGGCTCGGTACAGGGTCGGGGACCCAGTACTTC. This gives the protein CATSDWLGTGSGTQYF.

The chain couples TRBV28 to TRBJ1-5; 7 bases fit TRBD1. Germline CDR1 and CDR2: MDHEN and SYDVKM. This CDR3 comprises 15 residues. Trimming at V came to 8 bases and at J to 0 bases, leaving 7 bases not matched to a gene. The CDR3 reads CASRQGGYSNQPQHF. As DNA, the CDR3 is TGTGCCAGCCGACAGGGAGGATATAGCAATCAGCCCCAGCATTTT.

The chain combines TRBV28 with TRBJ2-5; TRBD2 aligns across 12 bases. The length of the CDR3 is 18 residues. Germline CDR1 is MDHEN and CDR2 is SYDVKM. The ends lost 5 bases at V and 0 bases at J; junction bases unmatched: 10. The CDR3 sequence: CASSRRTSGKGYQETQYF. CDR3 coding DNA: TGTGCCAGCAGTCGAAGGACTAGCGGGAAAGGGTACCAAGAGACCCAGTACTTC.

This clone was observed once. The chain links TRBV4-1 to TRBJ2-2; TRBD1 might be the D (6 bases). This CDR3 comprises 14 residues. V was pared by 1 base and J by 7 bases, with 10 bases between. CDR1 and CDR2 (germline): MGHRA, YSYEKL. CDR3 nucleotides: TGCGCCAGCAGCCAAGCGCCAGGGGACGGGGAGCTGTTTTTT. Translation gives CASSQAPGDGELFF.

The chain recombines TRBV27 with TRBJ1-4; 10 bases fit TRBD1. Germline CDR1 MNHEY, CDR2 SMNVEV (reference sequence). This CDR3 is 15 amino acids long. With 6 bases clipped from V and 7 bases from J, the junction kept 8 bases outside the gene matches. The CDR3 loop reads CASRYGTGAGEKLFF. CDR3 bases: TGTGCCAGCAGATACGGGACAGGGGCCGGTGAAAAACTGTTTTTT.

This chain uses TRBV6-4 with TRBJ2-2, with a tentative D call TRBD2 (6 bases). V lost 2 bases to trimming and J lost 2 bases, with 15 bases between them. The V gene's germline CDR1 is MRHNA and CDR2 SNTAGT. The CDR3 totals 17 residues. As DNA, the CDR3 is TGTGCCAGCAGTGACCGGGTGGAGGGTAGAAACACCGGGGAGCTGTTTTTT. Translated, it gives CASSDRVEGRNTGELFF.

CDR3 sequence reads: CASSDSTSGYNEQFF. The CDR3 DNA sequence: TGTGCCAGCAGTGACTCGACTAGCGGGTACAATGAGCAGTTCTTC. The chain combines TRBV6-4 with TRBJ2-1; 10 bases fit TRBD2. The V gene end was trimmed by 0 bases and the J gene end by 4 bases; junction bases not matched to a gene: 0. Germline V CDR1 and CDR2: MRHNA, SNTAGT. The CDR3 spans 15 residues.